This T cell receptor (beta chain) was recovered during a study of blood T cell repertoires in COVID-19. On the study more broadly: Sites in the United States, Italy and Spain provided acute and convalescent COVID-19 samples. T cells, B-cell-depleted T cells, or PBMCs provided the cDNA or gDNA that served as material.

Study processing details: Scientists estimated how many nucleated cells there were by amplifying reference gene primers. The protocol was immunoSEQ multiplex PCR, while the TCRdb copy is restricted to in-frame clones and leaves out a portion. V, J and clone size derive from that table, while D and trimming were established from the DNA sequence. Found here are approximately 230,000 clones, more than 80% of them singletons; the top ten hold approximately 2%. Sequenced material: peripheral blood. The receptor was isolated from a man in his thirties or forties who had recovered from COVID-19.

For the CDR3, the DNA is TGTGCCAGTAGTATTTTTCGCTCGGGGGGGGATCGCAATCAGCCCCAGCATTTT. Residues: CASSIFRSGGDRNQPQHF. V usage is TRBV19 and J usage is TRBJ1-5; possible D gene TRBD1, 5 bases. The CDR3 is 18 amino acids. V lost 3 bases to trimming and J lost 2 bases, with 20 bases between them. Germline CDR1 LNHDA, CDR2 SQIVND (reference sequence).